This TCR beta chain was documented in a study of blood T cell repertoires in COVID-19. As processed by the authors: Quantification of nucleated cells was approximated via reference gene primer amplification. TCRdb keeps only in-frame clones here, not all; method: immunoSEQ multiplex PCR. The DNA was the basis for D and trimming; V, J and clone size are from that table. The data contain 60,000 to 70,000 clones, about 85% of them seen just once; the ten biggest clones take up around 2.9%. The ends were cut back, 8 bases at V and 8 bases at J, with 15 bases in the middle. The CDR3 consists of 12 residues. From germline, CDR1 is ENHRY and CDR2 SYGVKD.

V gene TRBV10-3 combines with J gene TRBJ1-2; D is ambiguous. The sequencing sample was made of peripheral blood. The source of this sequence is an elderly man with acute or convalescent COVID-19. The CDR3 DNA sequence: TGTGCCATCTCTTTGGCATCCACCGGCTACACCTTC. Its translation: CAISLASTGYTF.